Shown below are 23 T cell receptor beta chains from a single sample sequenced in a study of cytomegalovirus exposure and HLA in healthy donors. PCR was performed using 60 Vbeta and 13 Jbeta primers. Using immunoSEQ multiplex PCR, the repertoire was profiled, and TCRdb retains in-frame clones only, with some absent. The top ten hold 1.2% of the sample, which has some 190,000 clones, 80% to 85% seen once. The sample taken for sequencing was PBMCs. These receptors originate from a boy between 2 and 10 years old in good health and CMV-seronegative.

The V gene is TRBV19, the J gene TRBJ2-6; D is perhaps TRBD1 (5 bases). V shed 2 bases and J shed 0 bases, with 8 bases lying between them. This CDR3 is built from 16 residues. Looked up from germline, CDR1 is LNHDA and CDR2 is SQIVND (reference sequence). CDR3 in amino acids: CASSIRQFSGANVLTF. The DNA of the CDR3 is TGTGCCAGTAGTATAAGACAGTTCTCTGGGGCCAACGTCCTGACTTTC.

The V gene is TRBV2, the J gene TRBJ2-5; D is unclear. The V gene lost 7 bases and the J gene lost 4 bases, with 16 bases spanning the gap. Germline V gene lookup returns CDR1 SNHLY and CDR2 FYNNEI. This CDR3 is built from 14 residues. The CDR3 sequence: CASTGPQKSETQYF. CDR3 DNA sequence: TGTGCCAGCACAGGCCCTCAAAAGTCAGAGACCCAGTACTTC.

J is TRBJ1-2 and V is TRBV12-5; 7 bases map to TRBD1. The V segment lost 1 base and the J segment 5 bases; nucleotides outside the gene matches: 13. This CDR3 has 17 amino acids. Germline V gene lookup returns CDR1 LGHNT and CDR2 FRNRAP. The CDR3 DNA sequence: TGTGCTAGTGGTTTGGCCCTTCTTGGGCAGGGGGTATATGGCTACACCTTC. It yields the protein CASGLALLGQGVYGYTF.

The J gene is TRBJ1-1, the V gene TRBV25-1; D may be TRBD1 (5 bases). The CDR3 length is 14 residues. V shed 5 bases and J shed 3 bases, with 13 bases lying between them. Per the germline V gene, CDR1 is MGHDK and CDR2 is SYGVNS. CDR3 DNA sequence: TGTGCCAGCAGTCCATCCCGGGGGGACACTGAAGCTTTCTTT. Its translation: CASSPSRGDTEAFF.

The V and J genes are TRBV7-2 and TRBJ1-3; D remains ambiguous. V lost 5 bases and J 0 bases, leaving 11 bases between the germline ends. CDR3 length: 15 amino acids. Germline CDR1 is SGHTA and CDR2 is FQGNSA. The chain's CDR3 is CASSHPRGSGNTIYF. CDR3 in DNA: TGTGCCAGCAGCCACCCTAGAGGCTCTGGAAACACCATATATTTT.

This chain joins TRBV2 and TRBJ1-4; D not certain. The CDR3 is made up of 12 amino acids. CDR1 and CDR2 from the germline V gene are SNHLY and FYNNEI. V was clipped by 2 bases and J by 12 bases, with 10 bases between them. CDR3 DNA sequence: TGTGCCAGCAGTGAATTAAGGAGAGAACTGTTTTTT. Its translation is CASSELRRELFF. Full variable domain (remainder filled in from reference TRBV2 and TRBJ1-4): EPEVTQTPSHQVTQMGQEVILRCVPISNHLYFYWYRQILGQKVEFLVSFYNNEISEKSEIFDDQFSVERPDGSNFTLKIRSTKLEDSAMYFCASSELRRELFFGSGTQLSVL.

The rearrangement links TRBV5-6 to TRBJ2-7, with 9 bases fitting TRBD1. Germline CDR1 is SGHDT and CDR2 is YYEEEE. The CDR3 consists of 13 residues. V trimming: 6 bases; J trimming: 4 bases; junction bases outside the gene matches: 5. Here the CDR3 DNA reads TGTGCCAGCACCAGACAGGGGGAATACGAGCAGTACTTC. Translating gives CASTRQGEYEQYF. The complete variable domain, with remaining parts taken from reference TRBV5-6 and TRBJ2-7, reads DAGVTQSPTHLIKTRGQQVTLRCSPKSGHDTVSWYQQALGQGPQFIFQYYEEEERQRGNFPDRFSGHQFPNYSSELNVNALLLGDSALYLCASTRQGEYEQYFGPGTRLTVT.

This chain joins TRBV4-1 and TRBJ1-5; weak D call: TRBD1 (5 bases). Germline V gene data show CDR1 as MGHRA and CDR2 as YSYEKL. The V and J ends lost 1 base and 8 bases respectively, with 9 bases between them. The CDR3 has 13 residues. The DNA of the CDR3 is TGCGCCAGCAGCCAAGGGACATTTGAGCCCCAGCATTTT. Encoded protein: CASSQGTFEPQHF.

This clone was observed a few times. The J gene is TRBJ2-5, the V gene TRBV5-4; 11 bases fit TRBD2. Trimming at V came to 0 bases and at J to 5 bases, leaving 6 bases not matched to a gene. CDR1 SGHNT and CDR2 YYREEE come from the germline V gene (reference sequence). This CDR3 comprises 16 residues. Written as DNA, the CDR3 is TGTGCCAGCAGCTTGGATAGCGGGGGGGCTTCGGAGACCCAGTACTTC. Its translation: CASSLDSGGASETQYF.

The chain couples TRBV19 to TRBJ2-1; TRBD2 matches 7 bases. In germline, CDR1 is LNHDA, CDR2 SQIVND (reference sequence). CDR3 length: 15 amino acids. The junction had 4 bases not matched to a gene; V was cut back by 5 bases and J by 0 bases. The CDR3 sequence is CASSLPGGSYNEQFF. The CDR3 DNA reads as TGTGCCAGTAGTCTCCCGGGAGGCTCCTACAATGAGCAGTTCTTC.

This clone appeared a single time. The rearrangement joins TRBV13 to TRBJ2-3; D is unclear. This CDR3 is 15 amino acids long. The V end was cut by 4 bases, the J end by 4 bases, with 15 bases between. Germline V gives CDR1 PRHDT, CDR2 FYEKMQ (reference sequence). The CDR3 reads CASSSGSFSSDTQYF. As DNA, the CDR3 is TGTGCCAGCAGCTCCGGCTCGTTTAGCTCAGATACGCAGTATTTT.

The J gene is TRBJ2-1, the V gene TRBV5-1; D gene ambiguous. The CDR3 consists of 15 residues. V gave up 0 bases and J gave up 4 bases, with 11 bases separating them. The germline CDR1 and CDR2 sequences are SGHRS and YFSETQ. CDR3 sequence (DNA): TGCGCCAGCAGCTTGGACGTCGGTGGTTACAATGAGCAGTTCTTC. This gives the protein CASSLDVGGYNEQFF.

The CDR3 protein is CASSIGGSGSFGETQYF. CDR3 nucleotides: TGTGCCAGTAGCATCGGGGGTAGCGGGAGTTTCGGAGAGACCCAGTACTTC. This chain links TRBV19 with TRBJ2-5; 9 bases map to TRBD2. Germline assignment: CDR1 LNHDA and CDR2 SQIVND (reference sequence). The CDR3 extends over 17 amino acids. Trimming at V came to 6 bases and at J to 4 bases, leaving 15 bases not matched to a gene.

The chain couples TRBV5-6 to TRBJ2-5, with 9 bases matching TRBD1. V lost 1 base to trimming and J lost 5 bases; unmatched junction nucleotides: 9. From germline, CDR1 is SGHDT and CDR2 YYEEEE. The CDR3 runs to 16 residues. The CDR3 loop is CASSLRWTGESETQYF. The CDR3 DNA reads TGTGCCAGCAGCTTGCGATGGACAGGGGAAAGCGAGACCCAGTACTTC.

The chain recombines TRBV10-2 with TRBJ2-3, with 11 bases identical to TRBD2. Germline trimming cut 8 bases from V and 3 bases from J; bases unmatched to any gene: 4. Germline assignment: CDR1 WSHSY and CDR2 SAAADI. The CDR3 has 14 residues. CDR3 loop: CASLAGGRTDTQYF. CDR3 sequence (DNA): TGCGCCAGCTTAGCGGGAGGGAGGACAGATACGCAGTATTTT.

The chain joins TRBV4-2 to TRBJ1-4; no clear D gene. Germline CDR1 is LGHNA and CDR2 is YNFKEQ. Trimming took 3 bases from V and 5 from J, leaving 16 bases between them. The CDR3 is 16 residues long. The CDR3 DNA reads TGTGCCAGCAGCCAGGAGGTCGGCGTTAGGAATGAAAAACTGTTTTTT. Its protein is CASSQEVGVRNEKLFF.

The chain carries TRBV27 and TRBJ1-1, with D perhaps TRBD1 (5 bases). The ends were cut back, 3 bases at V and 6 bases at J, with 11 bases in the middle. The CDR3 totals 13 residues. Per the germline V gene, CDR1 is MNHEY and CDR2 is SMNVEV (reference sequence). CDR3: CASSLGGRAEAFF. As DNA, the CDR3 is TGTGCCAGCAGTTTGGGGGGGAGGGCTGAAGCTTTCTTT.

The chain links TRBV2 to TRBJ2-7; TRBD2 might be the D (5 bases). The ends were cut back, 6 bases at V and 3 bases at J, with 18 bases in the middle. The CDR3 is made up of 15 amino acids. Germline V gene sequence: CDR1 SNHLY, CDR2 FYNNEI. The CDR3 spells CASSPVGRADYEQYF. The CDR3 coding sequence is TGTGCCAGCAGCCCCGTCGGGCGGGCCGACTACGAGCAGTACTTC.

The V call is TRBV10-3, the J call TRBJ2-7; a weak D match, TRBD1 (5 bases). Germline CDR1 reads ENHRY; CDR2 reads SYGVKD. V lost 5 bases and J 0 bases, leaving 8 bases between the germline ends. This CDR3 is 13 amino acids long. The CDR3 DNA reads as TGTGCCATCAGTCCTGACAGCTCCTACGAGCAGTACGTC. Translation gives CAISPDSSYEQYV.

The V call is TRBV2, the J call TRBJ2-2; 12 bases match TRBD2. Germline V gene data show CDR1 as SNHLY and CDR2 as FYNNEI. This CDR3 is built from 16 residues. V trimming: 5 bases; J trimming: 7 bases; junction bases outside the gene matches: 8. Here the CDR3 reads CASSLALAGGYGELFF. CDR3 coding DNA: TGTGCCAGCAGTTTGGCCCTAGCGGGAGGGTACGGGGAGCTGTTTTTT. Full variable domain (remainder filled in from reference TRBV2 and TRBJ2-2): EPEVTQTPSHQVTQMGQEVILRCVPISNHLYFYWYRQILGQKVEFLVSFYNNEISEKSEIFDDQFSVERPDGSNFTLKIRSTKLEDSAMYFCASSLALAGGYGELFFGEGSRLTVL.

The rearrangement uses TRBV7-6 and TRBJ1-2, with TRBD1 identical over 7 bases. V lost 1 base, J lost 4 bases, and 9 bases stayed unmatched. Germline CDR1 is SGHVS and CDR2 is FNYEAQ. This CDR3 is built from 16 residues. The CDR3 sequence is CASSLEKGQVSYGYTF. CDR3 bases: TGTGCCAGCAGCTTAGAAAAAGGACAGGTGAGCTATGGCTACACCTTC.

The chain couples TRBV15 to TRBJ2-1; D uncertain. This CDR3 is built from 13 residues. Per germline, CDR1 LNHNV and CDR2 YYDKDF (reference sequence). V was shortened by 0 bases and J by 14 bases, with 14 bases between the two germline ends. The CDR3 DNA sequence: TGTGCCACCAGCAGAGATCTTGCCGGTTTCGAGTTCTTC. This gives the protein CATSRDLAGFEFF.

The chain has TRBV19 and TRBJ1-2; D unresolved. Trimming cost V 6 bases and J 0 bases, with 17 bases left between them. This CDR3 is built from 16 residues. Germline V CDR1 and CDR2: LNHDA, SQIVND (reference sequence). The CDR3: CASRPSHPGANYGYTF. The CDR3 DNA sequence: TGTGCCAGTAGACCCTCTCACCCAGGCGCTAACTATGGCTACACCTTC.